These 32 T cell receptor beta chains were sequenced from one sample in a study of identifying expanded T cells in peripheral blood. Some clones are missing from TCRdb's copy, which holds only in-frame ones; the method was immunoSEQ multiplex PCR. The sample shows under 150,000 clones, approximately 88% of them seen only once. Specimen: blood. These receptor sequences come from a person aged 18 to 70 in good health.

V and J are TRBV6-1 and TRBJ1-1; 8 nucleotides agree with TRBD1. In germline, CDR1 is MNHNS, CDR2 SASEGT. The CDR3 consists of 12 residues. V dropped 10 bases and J dropped 4; count of bases not matched to a gene: 5. The CDR3 protein is CAIGQGSTEAFF. CDR3 sequence (DNA): TGTGCCATTGGACAGGGATCCACTGAAGCTTTCTTT.

The chain carries TRBV11-2 and TRBJ2-3; D gene unclear. The CDR3 runs 13 residues. V lost 3 bases to trimming and J lost 1 base, with 5 bases between them. Germline V gene data show CDR1 as SGHAT and CDR2 as FQNNGV. CDR3 DNA sequence: TGTGCCAGCAGCTTTCGCGGCACAGATACGCAGTATTTT. It translates to CASSFRGTDTQYF.

This clone was observed a few times. The rearrangement uses TRBV7-2 and TRBJ1-2; a weak D match, TRBD1 (6 bases). Deletions cut 4 bases from V and 5 bases from J, with 11 bases between. CDR3 length: 13 amino acids. Germline V gene lookup returns CDR1 SGHTA and CDR2 FQGNSA. CDR3 DNA sequence: TGTGCCAGCAGCTCCCCAGGGGATTATGGCTACACCTTC. Translating it yields CASSSPGDYGYTF.

This clone turned up a few times. The chain combines TRBV29-1 with TRBJ1-1, with 8 bases matching TRBD1. With 6 bases clipped from V and 10 bases from J, the junction kept 4 bases outside the gene matches. CDR3 length: 10 residues. Germline V CDR1 and CDR2: SQVTM, ANQGSEA. CDR3 sequence reads: CSVGGTGAFF. DNA of the CDR3: TGCAGCGTGGGAGGGACAGGAGCTTTCTTT.

This clone came up once. The rearrangement joins TRBV9 to TRBJ2-3; 9 bases agree with TRBD2. Germline CDR1 is SGDLS and CDR2 is YYNGEE. The CDR3 spans 18 residues. V was clipped by 0 bases and J by 1 base; unmatched bases: 9. CDR3 DNA: TGTGCCAGCAGCGTAGGAGGCGGGGGGGCCCTTGGCACAGATACGCAGTATTTT. Translating it yields CASSVGGGGALGTDTQYF.

This clone was observed a single time. This CDR3 is CASSRARGGDTQYF. The CDR3 region has the DNA TGTGCCAGTAGTAGGGCCAGGGGCGGGGATACGCAGTATTTT. The chain joins TRBV19 to TRBJ2-3, with D maybe TRBD1 (6 bases). Germline loops: CDR1 LNHDA, CDR2 SQIVND (reference sequence). CDR3 length: 14 residues. V was clipped by 4 bases and J by 6 bases, with 14 bases between them.

V and J are TRBV9 and TRBJ2-1, with D perhaps assigned TRBD1 or TRBD2 (5 bases each). CDR3 length: 14 amino acids. Germline lookup yields CDR1 SGDLS and CDR2 YYNGEE. V gave up 1 base and J gave up 4 bases, with 9 bases separating them. The CDR3 nucleotides are TGTGCCAGCAGCGTATCCTGGGGGTACAATGAGCAGTTCTTC. Translated, it gives CASSVSWGYNEQFF.

This clone appeared once. The gene calls are TRBV15 and TRBJ2-4; D tentatively fits TRBD1 or TRBD2 (5 bases each). Germline CDR1 reads LNHNV; CDR2 reads YYDKDF (reference sequence). This CDR3 comprises 17 residues. V was shortened by 2 bases and J by 1 base, with 15 bases between the two germline ends. The CDR3 bases are TGTGCCACCAGCAGATGGGGTGAGGGGATCGCCAAAAACATTCAGTACTTC. Encoded protein: CATSRWGEGIAKNIQYF.

The J gene is TRBJ2-5, the V gene TRBV5-1, with a weak D call TRBD1 (6 bases). CDR1 and CDR2 (germline): SGHRS, YFSETQ. This CDR3 comprises 16 residues. V was shortened by 5 bases and J by 5 bases, with 22 bases between the two germline ends. In nucleotides, the CDR3 is TGCGCCAGCAGTCCCGGAACCGGGACATGGATGGAGACCCAGTACTTC. It is translated as CASSPGTGTWMETQYF.

The J gene is TRBJ1-4, the V gene TRBV19, with 8 bases lining up with TRBD1. CDR1 LNHDA and CDR2 SQIVND come from the germline V gene (reference sequence). The CDR3 totals 14 residues. Trimming removed 8 bases from V and 7 bases from J; junction bases left unmatched: 9. The CDR3 DNA sequence: TGTGCCAGTGGGGGGACAGGCTCGGGTGAAAAACTGTTTTTT. Translating gives CASGGTGSGEKLFF.

Here the CDR3 DNA reads TGTGCCAGCGGGGAGTACAGGGGGTCCTACGAGCAGTACTTC. Its translation is CASGEYRGSYEQYF. The gene calls are TRBV2 and TRBJ2-7, with TRBD1 matching 8 bases. J was trimmed by 1 base and V by 8 bases; bases with no gene match: 7. Germline values: CDR1 SNHLY, CDR2 FYNNEI. CDR3 length equals 14 residues.

The chain combines TRBV6-5 with TRBJ2-3; maybe TRBD1 (5 bases). This CDR3 spans 14 amino acids. The ends were cut back, 8 bases at V and 0 bases at J, with 12 bases in the middle. CDR1 MNHEY and CDR2 SVGAGI come from the germline V gene. In nucleotides, the CDR3 is TGTGCCAGCGGGCGACGACAGAGCACAGATACGCAGTATTTT. Its protein product is CASGRRQSTDTQYF.

V gene TRBV14 combines with J gene TRBJ2-1, with D possibly TRBD1 on 6 matching bases. The CDR3 loop spans 13 amino acids. V shed 1 base and J shed 13 bases, with 14 bases lying between them. Germline CDR1 is SGHDN and CDR2 is FVKESK. Written as DNA, the CDR3 is TGTGCCAGCAGCCAAGTTAGCCAGGGACAACAGTTCTTC. Translation: CASSQVSQGQQFF.

The CDR3 loop is CSVEGLGDTQYF. Here the CDR3 DNA reads TGCAGCGTTGAAGGTTTGGGGGATACGCAGTATTTT. The chain combines TRBV29-1 with TRBJ2-3; D gene ambiguous. Trimming cost V 1 base and J 6 bases, with 8 bases left between them. This CDR3 has 12 amino acids. The germline V gene encodes CDR1 SQVTM and CDR2 ANQGSEA.

This sequence joins TRBV30 and TRBJ1-1; D unresolved. This CDR3 is built from 14 residues. Per the germline V gene, CDR1 is GTSNPN and CDR2 is SVGIG (reference sequence). V lost 3 bases, J lost 3 bases, and 14 bases lay in between. CDR3 loop: CAWRSIGWDTEAFF. The CDR3 region has the DNA TGTGCCTGGAGGTCTATAGGGTGGGACACTGAAGCTTTCTTT.

The chain combines TRBV7-2 with TRBJ1-6, with D tentatively TRBD1 (5 bases). Trimming cost V 1 base and J 8 bases, with 15 bases left between them. Germline CDR1 reads SGHTA; CDR2 reads FQGNSA. The CDR3 is made up of 16 amino acids. For the CDR3, the DNA is TGTGCCAGCAGCTTAGACGGGACGGCGCCCCATTCACCCCTCCACTTT. Translated: CASSLDGTAPHSPLHF. Based on the CDR3 plus reference TRBV7-2 and TRBJ1-6, the full variable domain is GAGVSQSPSNKVTEKGKDVELRCDPISGHTALYWYRQSLGQGLEFLIYFQGNSAPDKSGLPSDRFSAERTGGSVSTLTIQRTQQEDSAVYLCASSLDGTAPHSPLHFGNGTRLTVT.

The chain couples TRBV4-1 to TRBJ1-5; 7 bases agree with TRBD1. Per the germline V gene, CDR1 is MGHRA and CDR2 is YSYEKL. The CDR3 contains 16 residues. The ends lost 0 bases at V and 5 bases at J; junction bases unmatched: 7. CDR3 coding DNA: TGCGCCAGCAGCCAAGATCGGAGGGGGCTTTATCAGCCCCAGCATTTT. Encoded protein: CASSQDRRGLYQPQHF.

The rearrangement joins TRBV7-8 to TRBJ2-3; D gene unclear. V was pared by 8 bases and J by 4 bases, with 13 bases between. The CDR3 extends over 13 amino acids. The V gene's germline CDR1 is SGHVS and CDR2 FQNEAQ. CDR3 in DNA: TGTGCCAGCCAGCTAGAATCCTCAGATACGCAGTATTTT. This encodes CASQLESSDTQYF.

The sample holds one count of this clone. V usage is TRBV20-1 and J usage is TRBJ1-2, with D unclear. Trimming shortened V by 3 bases and J by 8 bases, and 7 bases separated the two germline ends. The CDR3 has 10 residues. Germline V CDR1 and CDR2: DFQATT, SNEGSKA (reference sequence). CDR3 region: CSARDGGYTF. DNA of the CDR3: TGCAGTGCTAGGGACGGCGGCTACACCTTC.

The chain uses TRBV14 and TRBJ1-5; 7 bases agree with TRBD1. The length of the CDR3 is 15 residues. V gave up 1 base and J gave up 4 bases; unmatched junction bases: 4. CDR1 is SGHDN, CDR2 FVKESK, per germline. The CDR3 coding sequence is TGTGCCAGCAGCCAAGCAGGGACAGCAAATCAGCCCCAGCATTTT. This translates into CASSQAGTANQPQHF.

The chain combines TRBV5-6 with TRBJ2-1, with D possibly being TRBD1 or TRBD2 (7 bases each). The ends were cut back, 4 bases at V and 7 bases at J, with 15 bases in the middle. CDR3 length: 14 residues. The germline CDR1 and CDR2 sequences are SGHDT and YYEEEE. The CDR3 loop reads CASSPRGRGNEQFF. The CDR3 nucleotides are TGTGCCAGCAGCCCAAGGGGGCGGGGGAATGAGCAGTTCTTC.

V usage is TRBV19 and J usage is TRBJ1-4; the D is unclear. V shed 3 bases and J shed 5 bases, with 10 bases lying between them. Germline V lookup: CDR1 LNHDA, CDR2 SQIVND (reference sequence). There are 14 residues in the CDR3. The CDR3 sequence is CASSIPVRNEKLFF. Written as DNA, the CDR3 is TGTGCCAGTAGTATTCCTGTGCGAAATGAAAAACTGTTTTTT. Full variable domain (rest looked up from reference TRBV19 and TRBJ1-4): DGGITQSPKYLFRKEGQNVTLSCEQNLNHDAMYWYRQDPGQGLRLIYYSQIVNDFQKGDIAEGYSVSREKKESFPLTVTSAQKNPTAFYLCASSIPVRNEKLFFGSGTQLSVL.

V gene TRBV5-1 combines with J gene TRBJ2-1, with D possibly matching TRBD1 (7 bases). V was clipped by 2 bases and J by 3 bases, with 15 bases between them. Germline assignment: CDR1 SGHRS and CDR2 YFSETQ. The CDR3 loop spans 16 amino acids. CDR3 DNA sequence: TGCGCCAGCAGCTTTCTCCGCCAGGGGGGCTACAATGAGCAGTTCTTC. Amino acids: CASSFLRQGGYNEQFF.

This clone appeared a single time. The chain employs TRBV6-6 and TRBJ2-3, with TRBD2 as a possible D gene (7 bases). The ends were cut back, 2 bases at V and 7 bases at J, with 16 bases in the middle. Germline V gene sequence: CDR1 MNHNY, CDR2 SVGAGI (reference sequence). This CDR3 is built from 15 residues. The CDR3 nucleotides read TGTGCCAGCAGTTACGTGACAGGCGGGGGAAATACGCAGTATTTT. It translates to CASSYVTGGGNTQYF.

V and J are TRBV6-5 and TRBJ1-6; tentatively, D is TRBD1 (6 bases). V dropped 5 bases and J dropped 7 bases, with 9 bases sitting between them. The CDR3 spans 13 residues. The germline V gene has CDR1 MNHEY and CDR2 SVGAGI. The CDR3 nucleotides read TGTGCCAGCAGTCCACAGGGAAATTCACCCCTCCACTTT. This sequence encodes CASSPQGNSPLHF.

The V and J genes are TRBV30 and TRBJ1-3; TRBD1 might be the D (5 bases). This CDR3 comprises 13 residues. Trimming stripped 2 bases from V and 4 bases from J, with 9 bases between. CDR1 and CDR2 (germline): GTSNPN, SVGIG (reference sequence). In nucleotides, the CDR3 is TGTGCCTGGAGTCTCTCAGGGGGAAACACCATATATTTT. This gives the protein CAWSLSGGNTIYF. The whole variable domain, remainder taken from reference TRBV30 and TRBJ1-3, is SQTIHQWPATLVQPVGSPLSLECTVEGTSNPNLYWYRQAAGRGLQLLFYSVGIGQISSEVPQNLSASRPQDRQFILSSKKLLLSDSGFYLCAWSLSGGNTIYFGEGSWLTVV.

This chain uses TRBV6-5 with TRBJ2-2; TRBD1 matches at 7 bases. V lost 6 bases, J lost 10 bases, and 8 bases stayed unmatched. This CDR3 has 13 residues. The germline V gene encodes CDR1 MNHEY and CDR2 SVGAGI. CDR3 loop: CASSTTGYAELFF. The DNA of the CDR3 is TGTGCCAGCAGCACGACAGGGTACGCGGAGCTGTTTTTT.

The chain couples TRBV27 to TRBJ1-6; 8 positions agree with TRBD1. Germline CDR1 reads MNHEY; CDR2 reads SMNVEV (reference sequence). The V gene end was trimmed by 6 bases and the J gene end by 6 bases; junction bases not matched to a gene: 4. The CDR3 loop spans 14 amino acids. The CDR3 DNA reads TGTGCCAGCAGCCGGGACAGGCTTAATTCACCCCTCCACTTT. Its translation is CASSRDRLNSPLHF.

This clone was seen a single time. V gene TRBV5-1 combines with J gene TRBJ2-1; 9 bases fit TRBD1. CDR3 size: 14 residues. Looked up from germline, CDR1 is SGHRS and CDR2 is YFSETQ. The ends lost 7 bases at V and 2 bases at J; junction bases unmatched: 4. CDR3 region: CASRTGEAYNEQFF. Written as DNA, the CDR3 is TGCGCCAGCCGGACAGGGGAAGCCTACAATGAGCAGTTCTTC.

This clone is a singleton in its sample. The V and J genes are TRBV7-2 and TRBJ1-2; 9 positions match TRBD1. V was clipped by 5 bases and J by 5 bases; unmatched bases: 12. Germline-derived CDR1 and CDR2 are SGHTA and FQGNSA. This CDR3 contains 16 residues. The CDR3 bases are TGTGCCAGCAGCCCCCCCGGGACAGGGAGGACATATGGCTACACCTTC. It is translated as CASSPPGTGRTYGYTF.

The chain joins TRBV7-2 to TRBJ1-3; D remains unclear. This CDR3 spans 13 amino acids. CDR1 and CDR2 (germline): SGHTA, FQGNSA. V lost 5 bases to trimming and J lost 4 bases, with 9 bases between them. CDR3 nucleotides: TGTGCCAGCAGCCCGACGGGAGGAAACACCATATATTTT. It yields the protein CASSPTGGNTIYF.

The chain employs TRBV7-7 and TRBJ2-5, with D hard to call. This CDR3 has 14 amino acids. Germline V gene sequence: CDR1 SSHAT, CDR2 FNYEAQ (reference sequence). Trimming cost V 3 bases and J 2 bases, with 10 bases left between them. The CDR3 DNA reads TGTGCCAGCAGCTTGTCCGCTAAACAAGAGACCCAGTACTTC. Translating it yields CASSLSAKQETQYF.